A selection of T cell receptor beta chains follows, all from one sample in a study of CD8+ T cells in alopecia areata. TCRdb's copy holds only in-frame clones and misses some; the assay was immunoSEQ multiplex PCR. The table records about 200,000 clones, 35% to 40% of them present only once. The material was CD4+ T cells sorted from blood, obtained between weeks 30 and 35, from a patient treated with tofacitinib. The receptors derive from a human donor with alopecia areata. Both conserved end residues are part of each CDR3. The order of the fields is J gene, V gene, D gene, clone size, CDR3 protein, CDR3 DNA. The D gene is left open where the match is weak. Not every row has a clone size; where given, it reads once, few, many or a size class.

>TRBJ2-7|TRBV11-2|TRBD1|few
CASSLGPGQGAAEQYF
TGTGCCAGCAGCTTAGGACCGGGACAGGGGGCCGCCGAGCAGTACTTC
>TRBJ2-5|TRBV9|-|-
CASSVAGETQYF
TGTGCCAGCTCGGTAGCCGGTGAGACCCAGTACTTC
>TRBJ2-5|TRBV19|-|few
CASSTVPTGRRETQYF
TGTGCCAGTAGTACTGTTCCAACAGGGAGGCGTGAGACCCAGTACTTC
>TRBJ1-6|TRBV7-2|-|few
CASSLRMGGSSYNSPLHF
TGTGCCAGCAGCCTTCGGATGGGTGGTAGCTCCTATAATTCACCCCTCCACTTT
>TRBJ1-2|TRBV19|TRBD1|-
CASSPGGQPWDGYTF
TGTGCCAGTAGCCCAGGGGGCCAGCCCTGGGATGGCTACACCTTC
>TRBJ2-3|TRBV19|-|few
CASSIESTDTQYF
TGTGCCAGTAGTATTGAGAGCACAGATACGCAGTATTTT
>TRBJ1-1|TRBV30|-|-
CAWSQGLRVEVFF
TGTGCCTGGAGTCAGGGGCTTAGGGTTGAGGTTTTCTTT
>TRBJ1-2|TRBV5-6|TRBD1|-
CASSPATQDRNGYTF
TGTGCCAGCAGCCCCGCGACCCAGGACAGGAATGGCTACACCTTC
>TRBJ2-2|TRBV5-1|-|few
CASKVQSELAGELFF
TGCGCCAGCAAAGTCCAGTCAGAACTCGCCGGGGAGCTGTTTTTT
>TRBJ1-1|TRBV11-2|-|-
CASSPIGGTEAFF
TGTGCCAGCAGCCCGATAGGGGGGACTGAAGCTTTCTTT
>TRBJ1-3|TRBV28|TRBD1|few
CASSFGGTAGNTIYF
TGTGCCAGCAGTTTTGGGGGGACAGCTGGAAACACCATATATTTT
>TRBJ1-1|TRBV2|-|-
CASSGRWDTEAFF
TGTGCCAGCAGTGGGAGGTGGGACACTGAAGCTTTCTTT
>TRBJ2-7|TRBV7-6|-|-
CASSQTTSGAQEQYF
TGTGCCAGCAGCCAAACCACGTCGGGGGCACAAGAGCAGTACTTC
>TRBJ1-1|TRBV4-1|-|-
CASSRGVQGKAGIAEAFF
TGCGCCAGCAGCCGAGGTGTCCAGGGAAAGGCGGGGATCGCTGAAGCTTTCTTT
>TRBJ2-7|TRBV19|TRBD1|-
CASSKGQGPYEQYF
TGTGCCAGTAGTAAAGGACAGGGTCCCTACGAGCAGTACTTC
>TRBJ2-7|TRBV30|TRBD1|few
CAWSRTGPYEQYF
TGTGCCTGGAGCAGGACAGGACCCTACGAGCAGTACTTC
>TRBJ2-1|TRBV30|TRBD1|-
CAWGVLRQGQFF
TGTGCCTGGGGTGTCCTCAGACAGGGACAGTTCTTC
>TRBJ1-3|TRBV30|-|once
CAWRRNFSGNTIYF
TGTGCCTGGAGAAGGAATTTCTCTGGAAACACCATATATTTT
>TRBJ2-7|TRBV5-1|-|-
CASSSQGSGNYEQYF
TGCGCCAGCAGCTCGCAGGGATCCGGGAACTACGAGCAGTACTTC
>TRBJ2-2|TRBV4-2|TRBD1|once
CASSQVGQGTGELFF
TGTGCCAGCAGCCAAGTGGGACAGGGGACCGGGGAGCTGTTTTTT
>TRBJ2-3|TRBV13|-|-
CASSLAPTGTDTQYF
TGTGCCAGCAGCTTAGCCCCAACCGGTACAGATACGCAGTATTTT
>TRBJ1-1|TRBV5-4|TRBD1|-
CASSTGTARMNTEAFF
TGTGCCAGCAGCACCGGGACAGCAAGAATGAACACTGAAGCTTTCTTT
>TRBJ1-4|TRBV4-1|-|once
CASSQDRRTATNEKLFF
TGCGCCAGCAGCCAAGATAGGAGGACAGCAACTAATGAAAAACTGTTTTTT
>TRBJ2-4|TRBV4-1|TRBD2|-
CASSQLAGGALNIQYF
TGCGCCAGCAGCCAATTAGCGGGAGGGGCCCTGAACATTCAGTACTTC
>TRBJ2-7|TRBV29-1|-|-
CSAYGQSSYEQYF
TGCAGCGCTTACGGACAGAGCTCCTACGAGCAGTACTTC